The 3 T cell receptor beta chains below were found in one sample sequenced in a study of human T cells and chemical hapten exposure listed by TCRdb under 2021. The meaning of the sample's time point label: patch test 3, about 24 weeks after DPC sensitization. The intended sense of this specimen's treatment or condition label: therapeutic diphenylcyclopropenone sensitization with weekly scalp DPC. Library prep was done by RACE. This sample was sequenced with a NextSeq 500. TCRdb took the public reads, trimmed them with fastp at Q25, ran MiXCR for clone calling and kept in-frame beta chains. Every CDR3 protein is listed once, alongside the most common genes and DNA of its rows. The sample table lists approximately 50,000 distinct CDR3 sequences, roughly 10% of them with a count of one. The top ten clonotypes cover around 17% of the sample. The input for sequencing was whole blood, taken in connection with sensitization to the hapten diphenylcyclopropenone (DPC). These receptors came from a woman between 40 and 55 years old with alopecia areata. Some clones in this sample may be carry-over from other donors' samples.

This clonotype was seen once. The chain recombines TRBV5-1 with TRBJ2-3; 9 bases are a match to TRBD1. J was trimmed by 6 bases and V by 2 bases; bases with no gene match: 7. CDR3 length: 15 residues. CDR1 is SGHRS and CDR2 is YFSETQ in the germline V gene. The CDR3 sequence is CASSLGTGNVDTQYF. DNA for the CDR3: TGCGCCAGCAGCTTAGGGACAGGGAATGTGGATACGCAGTATTTT. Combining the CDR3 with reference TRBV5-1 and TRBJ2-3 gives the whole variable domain KAGVTQTPRYLIKTRGQQVTLSCSPISGHRSVSWYQQTPGQGLQFLFEYFSETQRNKGNFPGRFSGRQFSNSRSEMNVSTLELGDSALYLCASSLGTGNVDTQYFGPGTRLTVL.

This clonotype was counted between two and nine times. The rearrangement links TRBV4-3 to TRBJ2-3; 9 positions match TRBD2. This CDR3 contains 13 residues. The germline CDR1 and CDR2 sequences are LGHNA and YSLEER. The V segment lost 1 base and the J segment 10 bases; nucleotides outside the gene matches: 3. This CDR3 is CASSQGIAGAQYF. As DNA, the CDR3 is TGCGCCAGCAGCCAAGGCATAGCGGGGGCGCAGTATTTT.

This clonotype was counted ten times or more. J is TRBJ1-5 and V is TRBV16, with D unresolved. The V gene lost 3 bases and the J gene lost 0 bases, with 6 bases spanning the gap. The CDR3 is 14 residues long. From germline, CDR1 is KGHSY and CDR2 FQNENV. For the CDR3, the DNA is TGTGCCAGCAGCCAGACTTATAGCAATCAGCCCCAGCATTTT. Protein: CASSQTYSNQPQHF.